Detailed here is one TCR beta chain. This sample was included in a study of blood T cell repertoires in COVID-19. The method was immunoSEQ multiplex PCR; TCRdb's version includes in-frame clones alone and lacks a portion of them. The sample yields some 120,000 clones, more than 70% seen once. Germline V CDR1 and CDR2: SNHLY, FYNNEI. V was cut by 4 bases and J by 7 bases, with 11 bases left in between. CDR3 size: 13 residues. The chain uses TRBV2 and TRBJ1-5; D perhaps matches TRBD1 (5 bases). The origin of this receptor is a human donor in a cohort sampled during active COVID-19. The material sequenced was peripheral blood. The CDR3 loop is CASSVEGVQPQHF. The CDR3 nucleotides read TGTGCCAGCAGTGTTGAAGGGGTACAGCCCCAGCATTTT.